The 3 T cell receptor beta chains below all came from one sample that was sequenced in a study of cytomegalovirus exposure and HLA in healthy donors. It was with 60 Vbeta and 13 Jbeta primers that the PCR ran. TCRdb's table, derived via immunoSEQ multiplex PCR, lists solely in-frame clones and lacks some. There are 150,000 or so clones in the sample; approximately 82% occur only once, and roughly 7.6% lies in the top ten. Sequences were obtained from PBMCs. The receptor set was obtained from a woman aged 35 to 49 in good health and CMV-seropositive.

The gene calls are TRBV7-2 and TRBJ1-6; tentatively, D is TRBD1 (5 bases). V gave up 0 bases and J gave up 9 bases, with 15 bases separating them. The CDR3 has 16 amino acids. Germline V CDR1 and CDR2: SGHTA, FQGNSA. This CDR3 reads CASSLASGQGASPLHF. The CDR3 DNA sequence: TGTGCCAGCAGCTTAGCGTCCGGCCAAGGGGCTTCACCCCTCCACTTT.

The chain couples TRBV5-8 to TRBJ2-2; TRBD2 matches at 8 bases. CDR3 length: 15 residues. V dropped 5 bases and J dropped 5; count of bases not matched to a gene: 8. Germline lookup yields CDR1 SGHTS and CDR2 YDEGEE. The CDR3 DNA reads TGTGCCAGCAGGAGCGGGAGATTTGGGACCGGGGAGCTGTTTTTT. Residues: CASRSGRFGTGELFF.

This chain links TRBV5-1 with TRBJ1-1; maybe TRBD1 (6 bases). The CDR3 is 14 amino acids. V shed 1 base and J shed 4 bases, with 11 bases lying between them. CDR1 and CDR2 from the germline V gene are SGHRS and YFSETQ. The CDR3 region is CASSLSQGTTEAFF. For the CDR3, the DNA is TGCGCCAGCAGCTTGAGCCAGGGGACCACTGAAGCTTTCTTT. The full variable domain, in which reference TRBV5-1 and TRBJ1-1 provide the parts outside the CDR3, is KAGVTQTPRYLIKTRGQQVTLSCSPISGHRSVSWYQQTPGQGLQFLFEYFSETQRNKGNFPGRFSGRQFSNSRSEMNVSTLELGDSALYLCASSLSQGTTEAFFGQGTRLTVV.